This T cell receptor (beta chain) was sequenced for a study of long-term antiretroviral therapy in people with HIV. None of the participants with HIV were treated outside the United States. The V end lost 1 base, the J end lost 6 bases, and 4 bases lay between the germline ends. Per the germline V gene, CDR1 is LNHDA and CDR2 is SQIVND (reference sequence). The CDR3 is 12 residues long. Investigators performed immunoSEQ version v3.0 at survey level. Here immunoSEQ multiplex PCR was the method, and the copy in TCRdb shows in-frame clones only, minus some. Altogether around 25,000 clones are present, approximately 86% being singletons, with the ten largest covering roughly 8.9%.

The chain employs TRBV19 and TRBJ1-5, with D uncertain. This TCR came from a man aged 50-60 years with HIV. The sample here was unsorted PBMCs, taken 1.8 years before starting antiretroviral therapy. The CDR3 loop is CASSIVSQPQHF. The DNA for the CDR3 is TGTGCCAGTAGTATAGTTTCTCAGCCCCAGCATTTT.